The sequence of this T cell receptor beta chain was determined in a study of T cell responses to AZD1222 COVID-19 vaccine. Germline assignment: CDR1 MNHEY and CDR2 SVGEGT. Trimming took 8 bases from V and 3 from J; bases not matched to a gene: 7. This CDR3 has 14 amino acids. Sequencing was performed with immunoSEQ multiplex PCR; in TCRdb, only in-frame clones are kept and a portion is missing. Of approximately 67,000 clones listed, 83% were seen once; the top ten hold about 6%. The material sequenced was peripheral blood, taken 28 days after the second AZD1222 dose. This receptor was identified in an adult who received the AZD1222 COVID-19 vaccine. J is TRBJ2-1 and V is TRBV6-2 or TRBV6-3; 7 bases agree with TRBD1. The CDR3 DNA follows: TGTGCCAGCGGCCTGGGGACAGTCTACAATGAGCAGTTCTTC. It translates to CASGLGTVYNEQFF.